These 26 T cell receptor beta chains came from one sample sequenced in a study of CD8+CD57+ T cells in acquired aplastic anemia. It was patients with CD8+CD57+ cell expansion by flow cytometry who were chosen for sequencing. Template material for TCR beta VDJ and CDR3 profiling consisted of genomic DNA. Via MiXCR, TCRdb re-called the reads, giving one row per CDR3 protein. Of roughly 260,000 distinct CDR3 sequences listed, around half are singletons. Specimen: sorted CD4+, CD8+, or CD8+CD57+ T cells (not recorded which) from PBMCs. The receptor set was obtained from a human donor with aplastic anemia.

The chain links TRBV7-2 to TRBJ2-7; unclear D gene. The J call is doubtful: the DNA matches TRBJ2-5 better. The CDR3 has 16 residues. Germline V gives CDR1 SGHTA, CDR2 FQGNSA. CDR3 sequence: CASSLTVFVIQETQYF. Here the CDR3 DNA reads TGTGCCAGCAGCCTAACAGTTTTCGTGATACAAGAGACCCAGTACTTC.

The chain combines TRBV20-1 with TRBJ2-7, with D perhaps matching TRBD1 or TRBD2 (6 bases each). The CDR3 extends over 14 amino acids. Germline values: CDR1 DFQATT, CDR2 SNEGSKA (reference sequence). Between the trimmed V and J ends, which lost 6 bases and 2 bases, there was a span of 17 bases. CDR3 DNA: TGCAGTGCCATAAGGGGGGTAAATGCCTACGAGCAGTACTTC. Its translation: CSAIRGVNAYEQYF.

DNA for the CDR3: TGTGCCAGCAGCTTAGACCTAGCGGCAATTGGTGAGCAGTTCTTC. As protein: CASSLDLAAIGEQFF. The chain couples TRBV7-9 to TRBJ2-1, with 7 bases fitting TRBD2. Germline CDR1 and CDR2: SEHNR and FQNEAQ (reference sequence). V shed 1 base and J 9 bases; nucleotides not matched to a gene: 9. The CDR3 length is 15 residues.

The V gene is TRBV6-5, the J gene TRBJ1-3, with TRBD1 as a possible D gene (5 bases). The CDR3 runs to 17 residues. CDR1 and CDR2 (germline): MNHEY, SVGAGI. The V end lost 0 bases, the J end lost 2 bases, and 14 bases lay between the germline ends. The CDR3 is CASSYSKTRVPGNTIYF. The CDR3 DNA follows: TGTGCCAGCAGTTACTCGAAGACCAGGGTACCTGGAAACACCATATATTTT.

This clonotype was counted a single time. The chain combines TRBV19 with TRBJ1-1; D is possibly TRBD1 (6 bases). V was shortened by 6 bases and J by 1 base, with 15 bases between the two germline ends. This CDR3 spans 15 amino acids. Germline V lookup: CDR1 LNHDA, CDR2 SQIVND (reference sequence). The CDR3 loop is CASRQTGRKNTEAFF. The DNA of the CDR3 is TGTGCCAGTAGGCAGACAGGACGAAAGAACACTGAAGCTTTCTTT.

Comments on this clonotype: Given a much more abundant clone one base away, this may be a read error. This rearrangement joins TRBV12-3 or TRBV12-4 to TRBJ1-6, with unresolved D. Trimming removed 6 bases at V and 3 bases at J, with 27 bases between. The CDR3 length is 20 residues. The DNA of the CDR3 is TGTGCCAGCAGATCCGTCCCAATTCCGGCACCCTGGAACTATAATTCACCCCTCCACTTT. Translation: CASRSVPIPAPWNYNSPLHF.

This clonotype has only a few counts. The chain carries TRBV4-2 and TRBJ2-7; TRBD2 matches 8 bases. The trim removed 0 bases at V and 2 bases at J, leaving 6 bases unmatched. Germline loops: CDR1 LGHNA, CDR2 YNFKEQ. This CDR3 is 16 amino acids long. CDR3 DNA: TGTGCCAGCAGCCAAGATTCTTCCGGGGGGGCCTACGAGCAGTACTTC. Protein product: CASSQDSSGGAYEQYF.

V usage is TRBV19 and J usage is TRBJ1-1; D unresolved. This CDR3 contains 14 residues. Trimming left V 10 bases short and J 5 bases short, with 20 bases between. CDR1 and CDR2 (germline): LNHDA, SQIVND (reference sequence). Here the CDR3 DNA reads TGTGCCACAAACCCGGGTCGACCCCTGACTGAAGCTTTCTTT. Translation gives CATNPGRPLTEAFF.

Comment on this clonotype: A read error may produce the germline difference seen at one junction end. The rearrangement links TRBV5-8 to TRBJ2-6, with 9 bases matching TRBD1. Germline V gene lookup returns CDR1 SGHTS and CDR2 YDEGEE. The CDR3 is 16 amino acids. CDR3 in DNA: TGTGCCAGCAGCCAGGGACAGGGCTCTGGGACCAACGTCCTGACTTTC. The encoded protein is CASSQGQGSGTNVLTF. Drawing the rest from reference TRBV5-8 and TRBJ2-6, the complete variable domain is EAGVTQSPTHLIKTRGQQATLRCSPISGHTSVYWYQQALGLGLQFLLWYDEGEERNRGNFPPRFSGRQFPNYSSELNVNALELEDSALYLCASSQGQGSGTNVLTFGAGSRLTVL.

The rearrangement links TRBV24-1 to TRBJ2-3, with a weak D call TRBD1 (6 bases). The length of the CDR3 is 15 residues. The V gene's germline CDR1 is KGHDR and CDR2 SFDVKD. V was pared by 4 bases and J by 0 bases, with 10 bases between. In DNA, the CDR3 is TGTGCCACCAGTGAGGGGGCAGATAGCACAGATACGCAGTATTTT. Protein sequence: CATSEGADSTDTQYF.

This chain's CDR3 is CASSLQGRFEQYF. The CDR3 bases are TGTGCCAGCAGCTTACAGGGGAGGTTCGAGCAGTACTTC. The chain couples TRBV9 to TRBJ2-7; maybe TRBD1 (7 bases). Trimming removed 4 bases at V and 6 bases at J, with 14 bases between. The CDR3 length is 13 residues. CDR1 is SGDLS and CDR2 is YYNGEE in the germline V gene. Using reference TRBV9 and TRBJ2-7 for the parts outside the CDR3, the full variable domain is DSGVTQTPKHLITATGQRVTLRCSPRSGDLSVYWYQQSLDQGLQFLIQYYNGEERAKGNILERFSAQQFPDLHSELNLSSLELGDSALYFCASSLQGRFEQYFGPGTRLTVT.

This clonotype was counted a few times. The chain carries TRBV27 and TRBJ2-2; 8 bases match TRBD1. This CDR3 has 16 residues. V was clipped by 5 bases and J by 3 bases; unmatched bases: 8. The germline CDR1 and CDR2 sequences are MNHEY and SMNVEV (reference sequence). Here the CDR3 reads CASSPSTGDYTGELFF. CDR3 bases: TGTGCCAGCAGTCCATCGACAGGGGACTACACCGGGGAGCTGTTTTTT.

The genes are TRBV30 and TRBJ1-5; tentative D call: TRBD1 (5 bases). Germline V gene data show CDR1 as GTSNPN and CDR2 as SVGIG (reference sequence). The V end was cut by 3 bases, the J end by 7 bases, with 19 bases between. The CDR3 totals 15 residues. In nucleotides, the CDR3 is TGTGCCTGGAGCGAACTAGGGGTTTTGGGGCAGCCCCAGCATTTT. Translating gives CAWSELGVLGQPQHF.

V and J are TRBV12-5 and TRBJ1-2, with 8 bases identical to TRBD1. V lost 4 bases, J lost 4 bases, and 8 bases stayed unmatched. CDR1 is LGHNT and CDR2 is FRNRAP in the germline V gene. The CDR3 covers 15 residues. In DNA form, the CDR3 reads TGTGCTAGTGGTTATGGACAGGGCAGGGGCTATGGCTACACCTTC. Its protein product is CASGYGQGRGYGYTF.

CDR3 region: CAISLAGDYEQYF. The CDR3, as DNA: TGTGCCATCAGTTTAGCGGGGGACTACGAGCAGTACTTC. The chain combines TRBV10-3 with TRBJ2-7; 9 bases are shared with TRBD2. The CDR3 is made up of 13 amino acids. J lost 3 bases, V lost 5 bases, and 2 bases had no gene match. CDR1 and CDR2 from the germline V gene are ENHRY and SYGVKD.

The chain links TRBV7-9 to TRBJ2-3, with 10 bases matching TRBD1. The CDR3 extends over 13 amino acids. Trimming cost V 5 bases and J 8 bases; bases outside gene matches: 4. Germline CDR1 is SEHNR and CDR2 is FQNEAQ (reference sequence). CDR3 sequence (DNA): TGTGCCAGCAGCGGGACAGGGGCTGGTACGCAGTATTTT. It codes for CASSGTGAGTQYF. Drawing the rest from reference TRBV7-9 and TRBJ2-3, the complete variable domain is DTGVSQNPRHKITKRGQNVTFRCDPISEHNRLYWYRQTLGQGPEFLTYFQNEAQLEKSRLLSDRFSAERPKGSFSTLEIQRTEQGDSAMYLCASSGTGAGTQYFGPGTRLTVL.

Only one count was recorded for this clonotype. Here the CDR3 reads CASSLDSSGYTF. The CDR3, as DNA: TGTGCCAGCAGCTTAGATTCGAGTGGCTACACCTTC. V and J are TRBV7-2 and TRBJ1-2, with D unclear. V was shortened by 1 base and J by 7 bases, with 7 bases between the two germline ends. The length of the CDR3 is 12 residues. Germline V gene data show CDR1 as SGHTA and CDR2 as FQGNSA.

This clonotype was seen many times. The CDR3 DNA reads TGCAGCGTTGGTGGGACAGGGGGCGTTGAGCAGTTCTTC. Its translation is CSVGGTGGVEQFF. The chain couples TRBV29-1 to TRBJ2-1; 12 bases align to TRBD1. Germline V lookup: CDR1 SQVTM, CDR2 ANQGSEA. Unmatched junction bases numbered 4, after V lost 4 bases and J lost 9 bases. The CDR3 has 13 residues.

This clonotype was counted at least ten times. The chain joins TRBV5-1 to TRBJ2-3; D is perhaps TRBD2 (5 bases). Germline-derived CDR1 and CDR2 are SGHRS and YFSETQ. The germline V and J ends were trimmed by 0 bases and 0 bases, with 8 bases remaining between them. This CDR3 comprises 15 residues. CDR3 sequence (DNA): TGCGCCAGCAGCTTGGAGGGCGGGAGCACAGATACGCAGTATTTT. Protein: CASSLEGGSTDTQYF.

This clonotype was observed many times. The chain combines TRBV4-3 with TRBJ2-5; TRBD2 agrees at 9 bases. The CDR3 contains 18 residues. The V and J ends lost 0 bases and 4 bases, in that order; junction bases with no gene match: 12. CDR1 LGHNA and CDR2 YSLEER come from the germline V gene. The CDR3 DNA reads TGCGCCAGCAGCCAAGATGGAGTAGCGGGGGCCAAGAGAGAGACCCAGTACTTC. Translation: CASSQDGVAGAKRETQYF.

This clonotype showed up many times. V is TRBV5-8 and J is TRBJ1-2, with TRBD1 matching over 10 bases. CDR1 and CDR2 (germline): SGHTS, YDEGEE. Germline trimming cut 2 bases from V and 6 bases from J; bases unmatched to any gene: 7. The CDR3 has 15 amino acids. The CDR3 coding sequence is TGTGCCAGCAGCTTTACCACCGGGACAGGGGATGGCTACACCTTC. It translates to CASSFTTGTGDGYTF.

This clonotype has at least ten counts. This chain joins TRBV13 and TRBJ1-1, with D possibly being TRBD1 (5 bases). Germline V lookup: CDR1 PRHDT, CDR2 FYEKMQ (reference sequence). The CDR3 extends over 14 amino acids. With 1 base removed from V and 1 base from J, the gap between germline ends came to 7 bases. CDR3 DNA sequence: TGTGCCAGCAGCTTAGACAGGCCGAACACTGAAGCTTTCTTT. Amino acid sequence: CASSLDRPNTEAFF. The full variable domain, with the rest looked up from reference TRBV13 and TRBJ1-1, is AAGVIQSPRHLIKEKRETATLKCYPIPRHDTVYWYQQGPGQDPQFLISFYEKMQSDKGSIPDRFSAQQFSDYHSELNMSSLELGDSALYFCASSLDRPNTEAFFGQGTRLTVV.

This clonotype was picked up many times. Relative to the germline gene, one junction end is altered; a read error may explain this. The chain has TRBV7-7 and TRBJ2-1; D perhaps matches TRBD2 (5 bases). Germline CDR1 is SSHAT and CDR2 is FNYEAQ (reference sequence). The CDR3 contains 14 residues. Written as DNA, the CDR3 is TGTGCTAGCAGCCAAAGGACTGGAATAGGTGAGCAGTTCTTC. Protein product: CASSQRTGIGEQFF.

V and J are TRBV7-8 and TRBJ1-3, with TRBD1 matching over 7 bases. The CDR3 extends over 15 amino acids. Germline V gene sequence: CDR1 SGHVS, CDR2 FQNEAQ. V lost 5 bases to trimming and J lost 3 bases; unmatched junction nucleotides: 7. The CDR3 DNA sequence: TGTGCCAGCAGCACAGGGCAGGGGGGTGGAAACACCATATATTTT. This encodes CASSTGQGGGNTIYF.

The chain combines TRBV20-1 with TRBJ2-1, with D possibly being TRBD2 (6 bases). The CDR3 covers 15 residues. Germline assignment: CDR1 DFQATT and CDR2 SNEGSKA (reference sequence). V was cut by 3 bases and J by 3 bases, with 15 bases left in between. CDR3 sequence: CSASDREFVYNEQFF. The CDR3 DNA reads TGCAGTGCTAGCGACCGGGAGTTCGTCTACAATGAGCAGTTCTTC.

The chain combines TRBV9 with TRBJ2-7; 14 nucleotides agree with TRBD2. Germline trimming cut 4 bases from V and 6 bases from J; bases unmatched to any gene: 9. CDR3 length: 16 amino acids. Per germline, CDR1 SGDLS and CDR2 YYNGEE. The CDR3 spells CASSPRGTSGSTEQYF. CDR3 DNA sequence: TGTGCCAGCAGCCCTAGGGGGACTAGCGGGAGTACCGAGCAGTACTTC.